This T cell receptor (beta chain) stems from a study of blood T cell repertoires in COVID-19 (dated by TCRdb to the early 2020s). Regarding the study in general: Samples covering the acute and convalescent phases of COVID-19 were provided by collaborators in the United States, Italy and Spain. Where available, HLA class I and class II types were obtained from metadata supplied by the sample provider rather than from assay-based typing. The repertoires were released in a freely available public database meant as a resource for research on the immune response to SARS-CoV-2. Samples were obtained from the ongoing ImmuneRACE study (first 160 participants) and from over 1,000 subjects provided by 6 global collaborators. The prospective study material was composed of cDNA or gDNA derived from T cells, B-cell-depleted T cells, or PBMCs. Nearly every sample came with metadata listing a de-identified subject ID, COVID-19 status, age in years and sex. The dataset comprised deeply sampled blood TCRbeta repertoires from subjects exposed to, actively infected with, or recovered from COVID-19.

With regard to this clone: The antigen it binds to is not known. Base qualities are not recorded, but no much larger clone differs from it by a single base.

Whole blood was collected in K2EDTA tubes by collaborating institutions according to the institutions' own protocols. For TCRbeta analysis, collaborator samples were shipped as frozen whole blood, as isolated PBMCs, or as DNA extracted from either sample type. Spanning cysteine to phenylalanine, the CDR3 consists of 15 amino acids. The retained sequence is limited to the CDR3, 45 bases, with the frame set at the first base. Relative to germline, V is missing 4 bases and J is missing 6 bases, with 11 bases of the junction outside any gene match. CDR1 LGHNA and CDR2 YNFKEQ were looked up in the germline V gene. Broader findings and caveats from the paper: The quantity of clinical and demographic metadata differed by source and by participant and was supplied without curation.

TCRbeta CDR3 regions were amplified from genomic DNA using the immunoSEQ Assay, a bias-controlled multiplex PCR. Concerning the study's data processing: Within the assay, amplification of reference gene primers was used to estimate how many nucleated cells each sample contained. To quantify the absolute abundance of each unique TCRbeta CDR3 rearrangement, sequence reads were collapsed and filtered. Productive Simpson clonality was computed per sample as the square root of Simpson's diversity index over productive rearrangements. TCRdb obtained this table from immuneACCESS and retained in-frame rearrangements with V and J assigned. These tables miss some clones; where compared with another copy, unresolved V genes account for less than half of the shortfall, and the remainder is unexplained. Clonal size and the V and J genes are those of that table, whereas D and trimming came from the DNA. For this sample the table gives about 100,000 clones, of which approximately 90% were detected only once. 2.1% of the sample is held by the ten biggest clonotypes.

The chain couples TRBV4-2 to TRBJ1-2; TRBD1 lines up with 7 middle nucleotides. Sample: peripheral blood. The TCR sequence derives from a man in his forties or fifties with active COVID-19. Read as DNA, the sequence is TGTGCCAGCAGCCCCCGTCCCGTAGGGGGCAATGGCTACACCTTC. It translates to CASSPRPVGGNGYTF.